Following are 8 T cell receptor beta chains from one sample sequenced in a study of prognosis after radiotherapy for stage I lung cancer (dated by TCRdb to the early 2020s). The sample was run on an Illumina HiSeq 3000. Two rounds of multiplex PCR were used to amplify the TCR beta CDR3 region from genomic DNA. In the first PCR round, primers specific to each TRBV and TRBJ gene were used, and the primer sequences were filed in Chinese patent CN105087789A. TCRdb reprocessing: public reads trimmed at Q25 with fastp, clones called with MiXCR, in-frame beta chains kept. Every CDR3 protein is listed once, alongside the most common genes and DNA of its rows. This sample gives 25,000 to 35,000 distinct CDR3 sequences in total; around 45% of them show up just once. More than 12% of the sample is taken by the ten largest. The starting material was PBMCs, obtained before or after stereotactic body radiation therapy (not recorded which). Every receptor here comes from a donor at least 50 years old with non-small cell lung cancer.

This clonotype has ten or more counts. The chain employs TRBV2 and TRBJ2-3; tentatively, D is TRBD2 (5 bases). The germline CDR1 and CDR2 sequences are SNHLY and FYNNEI. V dropped 10 bases and J dropped 4 bases, with 12 bases sitting between them. The CDR3 is 12 residues long. In DNA form, the CDR3 reads TGTGCCACCATGGACGGGGCAGATACGCAGTATTTT. Its translation: CATMDGADTQYF.

This clonotype occurred many times. The V and J genes are TRBV28 and TRBJ2-5, with a possible D match to TRBD2 (7 bases). The CDR3 is 15 amino acids. The germline V gene encodes CDR1 MDHEN and CDR2 SYDVKM. With 3 bases removed from V and 2 bases from J, the gap between germline ends came to 13 bases. The CDR3 sequence: CASSLGGGGQETQYF. DNA for the CDR3: TGTGCCAGCAGTTTGGGGGGAGGGGGACAAGAGACCCAGTACTTC.

This clonotype appeared many times. This chain links TRBV9 with TRBJ1-1; TRBD1 matches at 11 bases. From germline, CDR1 is SGDLS and CDR2 YYNGEE. This CDR3 has 14 residues. J lost 6 bases, V lost 0 bases, and 1 base had no gene match. The CDR3 here is CASSVGDRGAEAFF. The CDR3 DNA reads TGTGCCAGCAGCGTAGGGGACAGGGGGGCTGAAGCTTTCTTT.

As to this clonotype: Compared with germline, one end of the junction differs, possibly owing to a read error. The rearrangement uses TRBV6-2 or TRBV6-3 and TRBJ1-1, with D hard to call. The CDR3 loop spans 12 amino acids. Germline values: CDR1 MNHEY, CDR2 SVGEGT. The CDR3 protein is CASSWWPTEPFF. The CDR3 coding sequence is TGTGCCAGCAGTTGGTGGCCCACTGAACCTTTCTTT.

The rearrangement uses TRBV20-1 and TRBJ2-7; a weak D match, TRBD2 (6 bases). V was clipped by 5 bases and J by 4 bases, with 24 bases between them. The CDR3 runs 16 residues. CDR1 is DFQATT and CDR2 is SNEGSKA in the germline V gene (reference sequence). The CDR3 reads CSAHLTTIGSIYEQYF. In nucleotides, the CDR3 is TGCAGTGCTCACTTAACCACTATCGGGAGTATATACGAGCAGTACTTC.

The gene calls are TRBV7-8 and TRBJ1-5, with TRBD1 as a possible D gene (5 bases). The V gene's germline CDR1 is SGHVS and CDR2 FQNEAQ. The CDR3 has 13 residues. V dropped 5 bases and J dropped 2 bases, with 7 bases sitting between them. Written as DNA, the CDR3 is TGTGCCAGCAGCCAGGGCGGCAATCAGCCCCAGCATTTT. As protein: CASSQGGNQPQHF.

Worth noting for this clonotype: Given a much more abundant clone one base away, this may be a read error. The J gene is TRBJ2-7, the V gene TRBV7-3, with D perhaps TRBD2 (7 bases). CDR1 and CDR2 (germline): SGHTA, FQGTGA. V gave up 7 bases and J gave up 5 bases, with 18 bases separating them. This CDR3 has 14 residues. The CDR3 region has the DNA TGTGCCAGCACCGGATCCCCGGGGGGCAACGAGCAGTACTTC. Its protein is CASTGSPGGNEQYF.

As concerns this clonotype: The junction shows a germline mismatch at one end, possibly a read error. The chain is built from TRBV12-3 or TRBV12-4 and TRBJ1-2; D is perhaps TRBD1 (6 bases). The CDR3 runs 13 residues. The CDR3 DNA is TGTGCCAGCAGCTTAGGACAGTTAGGTGGCTACACCTTC. This encodes CASSLGQLGGYTF.